This is a list of T cell receptor beta chains from one sample in a study of T-cell reconstitution after alpha-beta-depleted transplantation in children. TCRdb redid the calling of the PCR reads with MiXCR, one entry per CDR3 protein. Altogether hundreds of thousands of distinct CDR3 sequences are present, 16% being singletons, with the ten largest covering about 1.1%. The sample in question was PBMCs from the stem cell graft donor, obtained from the stem cell graft. The receptors were sampled from a human donor who donated a stem cell graft to a child with acute myeloid leukemia. Both conserved end residues are part of each CDR3. The D gene is left open where the match is weak. For some rows the clone size is stated as once, few or many, or as a class when expanded; others skip it.

clone size: few
D gene: TRBD1
J gene: TRBJ2-2
V gene: TRBV6-2/TRBV6-3
CDR3 protein: CASISPGQWTGELFF
CDR3 DNA: TGTGCCAGCATTTCGCCGGGACAGTGGACCGGGGAGCTGTTTTTT

clone size: few
D gene: TRBD1
J gene: TRBJ1-2
V gene: TRBV6-1
CDR3 protein: CASTATGGVGGYTF
CDR3 DNA: TGTGCCAGCACCGCGACAGGGGGTGTCGGTGGCTACACCTTC

clone size: many
D gene: -
J gene: TRBJ1-2
V gene: TRBV6-1
CDR3 protein: CASSSGSAYYGYTF
CDR3 DNA: TGTGCCAGCAGCTCCGGTTCAGCTTACTATGGCTACACCTTC

clone size: few
D gene: -
J gene: TRBJ2-5
V gene: TRBV7-2
CDR3 protein: CASSPRGVQETQYF
CDR3 DNA: TGTGCCAGCAGCCCTCGGGGAGTCCAAGAGACCCAGTACTTC

clone size: many
D gene: -
J gene: TRBJ2-5
V gene: TRBV20-1
CDR3 protein: CSATGMVGLETQYF
CDR3 DNA: TGCAGTGCAACCGGAATGGTAGGGTTAGAGACCCAGTACTTC

clone size: few
D gene: -
J gene: TRBJ2-1
V gene: TRBV10-3
CDR3 protein: CAIKRQDPDNEQFF
CDR3 DNA: TGTGCCATCAAAAGACAGGACCCCGACAATGAGCAGTTCTTC

clone size: -
D gene: TRBD1
J gene: TRBJ1-2
V gene: TRBV15
CDR3 protein: CATSRDIGGASLYGYTF
CDR3 DNA: TGTGCCACCAGCAGAGATATAGGGGGCGCATCACTCTATGGCTACACCTTC

clone size: many
D gene: TRBD1
J gene: TRBJ1-2
V gene: TRBV20-1
CDR3 protein: CSARAKDRAYGYTF
CDR3 DNA: TGCAGTGCTAGAGCCAAAGACAGGGCCTATGGCTACACCTTC

clone size: few
D gene: TRBD1
J gene: TRBJ1-2
V gene: TRBV4-3
CDR3 protein: CASSQDKGARRGYTF
CDR3 DNA: TGCGCCAGCAGCCAAGATAAGGGGGCTAGACGTGGCTACACCTTC

clone size: -
D gene: -
J gene: TRBJ2-3
V gene: TRBV11-2
CDR3 protein: CASGWAYTDTQYF
CDR3 DNA: TGTGCCAGCGGCTGGGCCTACACAGATACGCAGTATTTT

clone size: -
D gene: -
J gene: TRBJ2-5
V gene: TRBV11-2
CDR3 protein: CASSLAASVQETQYF
CDR3 DNA: TGTGCCAGCAGCTTAGCCGCGTCAGTCCAAGAGACCCAGTACTTC

clone size: many
D gene: -
J gene: TRBJ2-7
V gene: TRBV20-1
CDR3 protein: CSARYRQAYEQYF
CDR3 DNA: TGCAGTGCTAGGTATCGACAAGCCTACGAGCAGTACTTC

clone size: many
D gene: TRBD2
J gene: TRBJ2-5
V gene: TRBV24-1
CDR3 protein: CATSEVGGKETQYF
CDR3 DNA: TGTGCCACCAGTGAGGTCGGGGGGAAGGAGACCCAGTACTTC

clone size: many
D gene: -
J gene: TRBJ1-5
V gene: TRBV20-1
CDR3 protein: CSASWAVNGNQPQHF
CDR3 DNA: TGCAGTGCTAGTTGGGCCGTTAATGGCAATCAGCCCCAGCATTTT

clone size: -
D gene: -
J gene: TRBJ2-5
V gene: TRBV5-1
CDR3 protein: CASSLNPGGRETQYF
CDR3 DNA: TGCGCCAGCAGCTTGAATCCGGGGGGCCGTGAGACCCAGTACTTC

clone size: few
D gene: -
J gene: TRBJ2-1
V gene: TRBV24-1
CDR3 protein: CATSEGTEQFF
CDR3 DNA: TGTGCCACCAGTGAAGGGACTGAGCAGTTCTTC

clone size: few
D gene: -
J gene: TRBJ2-6
V gene: TRBV29-1
CDR3 protein: CSALLGANVLTF
CDR3 DNA: TGCAGCGCATTATTGGGGGCCAACGTCCTGACTTTC

clone size: few
D gene: TRBD2
J gene: TRBJ2-3
V gene: TRBV20-1
CDR3 protein: CSARRSGGHSTDTQYF
CDR3 DNA: TGCAGTGCTAGAAGAAGCGGGGGGCATAGCACAGATACGCAGTATTTT

clone size: -
D gene: -
J gene: TRBJ2-2
V gene: TRBV11-2
CDR3 protein: CASSSDLPGELFF
CDR3 DNA: TGTGCCAGCAGCTCGGACCTCCCCGGGGAGCTGTTTTTT